These 2 T cell receptor beta chains share one sample of origin, sequenced in a study of T-cell reconstitution after alpha-beta-depleted transplantation in children. TCRbeta library construction was performed incorporating unique molecular identifiers. TCRdb re-derived calls from the PCR reads in MiXCR, one entry per CDR3 protein. This table has about 420,000 distinct CDR3 sequences, about 11% appearing once. The source material was PBMCs from the stem cell graft donor, sampled from the stem cell graft. These receptor sequences come from a human donor who donated a stem cell graft to a child with acute myeloid leukemia.

The genes are TRBV4-1 and TRBJ2-7, with 7 bases aligning to TRBD2. CDR3 size: 13 residues. V lost 1 base and J lost 6; bases outside the gene matches: 3. Per the germline V gene, CDR1 is MGHRA and CDR2 is YSYEKL. CDR3 protein: CASSQVTGGEQYV. As DNA, the CDR3 is TGCGCCAGCAGCCAAGTGACGGGGGGCGAGCAGTACGTC.

The chain combines TRBV5-1 with TRBJ2-7; D uncertain. Germline loops: CDR1 SGHRS, CDR2 YFSETQ. Trimming took off 5 bases at V and 5 bases at J, with 8 bases between the two ends. The CDR3 runs 11 residues. The CDR3: CASRGNNEQYF. The CDR3, as DNA: TGCGCCAGCAGGGGGAACAACGAGCAGTACTTC.